This T cell receptor beta chain stems from a study of cytomegalovirus exposure and HLA in healthy donors. Study outcomes and limitations: In vitro data verified a few CMV-associated chains as specific for CMV antigens.

The PCR ran on 60 Vbeta and 13 Jbeta primers. Sequencing used immunoSEQ multiplex PCR; TCRdb keeps in-frame clones, though not all of them. The sample yields 90,000 to 110,000 clones, 12% seen once. Points on this clone: Antigen: not known.

The receptor's source is a man aged 40-50 years in good health and CMV-seropositive. The sample was PBMCs.

Here the CDR3 reads CASSSSGRYNEQFF. CDR3 DNA: TGTGCCAGCAGTTCTAGCGGGAGGTACAATGAGCAGTTCTTC. The chain has TRBV6-9 and TRBJ2-1; 11 positions match TRBD2. This CDR3 spans 14 amino acids. V shed 4 bases and J 4 bases; nucleotides not matched to a gene: 0. The germline V gene encodes CDR1 MNHGY and CDR2 SVAAGI.